This is a list of T cell receptor beta chains from one sample in a study of CD8 T cells in Susac syndrome. TCRdb re-called the immunoSEQ multiplex PCR reads with MiXCR, one entry per CDR3 protein. The sample holds 200,000 to 250,000 distinct CDR3 sequences, 85% to 95% seen once. The sample comprised CD4+ T cells from PBMCs. These receptor sequences come from a human donor with multiple sclerosis. Both conserved end residues are part of each CDR3. A D gene is named only where the DNA matches it firmly. Clone size is given for some rows only: seen once, a few or many times, or a class if the clone is expanded.

V gene	D gene	J gene	clone size	CDR3 protein	CDR3 DNA
TRBV29-1	NA	TRBJ1-4	NA	CSAATGGNEKLFF	TGCAGCGCCGCGACGGGGGGGAATGAAAAACTGTTTTTT
TRBV9	NA	TRBJ1-2	NA	CASSPGPVGYTF	TGTGCCAGCAGCCCGGGGCCGGTGGGCTACACCTTC
TRBV12-3/TRBV12-4	NA	TRBJ2-3	NA	CADRGSTDTQYF	TGTGCCGACCGGGGGAGCACAGATACGCAGTATTTT
TRBV12-3/TRBV12-4	NA	TRBJ2-1	NA	CASSLDKNEQFF	TGTGCCAGCAGTTTGGACAAAAATGAGCAGTTCTTC
TRBV30	NA	TRBJ2-3	NA	CAWSEGVTPDTQYF	TGTGCCTGGAGTGAGGGTGTGACTCCAGATACGCAGTATTTT
TRBV30	TRBD1	TRBJ1-4	NA	CAWHPGQGNEKLFF	TGTGCCTGGCACCCGGGACAGGGTAATGAAAAACTGTTTTTT
TRBV3-1	NA	TRBJ1-1	NA	CASSQGGQLMNTEAFF	TGTGCCAGCAGCCAAGGAGGGCAGCTCATGAACACTGAAGCTTTCTTT
TRBV29-1	NA	TRBJ2-5	NA	CSVVWGDETQYF	TGCAGCGTTGTGTGGGGGGACGAGACCCAGTACTTC
TRBV11-2	NA	TRBJ2-7	NA	CASSRRSEYEQYF	TGTGCCAGCAGTCGTCGTAGCGAATACGAGCAGTACTTC
TRBV13	TRBD2	TRBJ2-1	NA	CASTSGDSYNEQFF	TGTGCCAGCACTAGCGGGGACTCCTACAATGAGCAGTTCTTC
TRBV6-1	NA	TRBJ2-3	once	CASRQDTQYF	TGTGCCAGCAGACAAGATACGCAGTATTTT
TRBV3-1	TRBD1	TRBJ2-5	NA	CASKDRGKETQYF	TGTGCCAGCAAGGACAGGGGAAAAGAGACCCAGTACTTC
TRBV3-1	NA	TRBJ1-3	NA	CASSRSGVNTIYF	TGTGCCAGCAGTCGAAGCGGGGTAAACACCATATATTTT
TRBV14	NA	TRBJ2-3	NA	CASSQDQANTQYF	TGTGCCAGCAGCCAAGATCAGGCAAATACGCAGTATTTT
TRBV9	NA	TRBJ2-3	NA	CASSGGGSSTDTQYF	TGTGCCAGCAGCGGGGGCGGAAGTAGCACAGATACGCAGTATTTT
TRBV7-8	NA	TRBJ1-6	NA	CASTRGNSPLHF	TGTGCCAGCACCCGGGGGAACTCACCCCTCCACTTT
TRBV5-4	TRBD1	TRBJ2-5	NA	CASSGGQKETQYF	TGTGCCAGCAGCGGGGGACAGAAAGAGACCCAGTACTTC
TRBV6-5	NA	TRBJ1-2	NA	CATRRTMGYTF	TGTGCCACCCGACGAACTATGGGCTACACCTTC
TRBV4-1	TRBD1	TRBJ1-6	NA	CASSQRQGGDSPLHF	TGCGCCAGCAGCCAAAGACAGGGGGGAGATTCACCCCTCCACTTT
TRBV7-2	TRBD2	TRBJ2-5	NA	CASSPRTSGEETQYF	TGTGCCAGCAGCCCTCGGACTAGCGGTGAAGAGACCCAGTACTTC
TRBV29-1	NA	TRBJ2-2	NA	CSGRVVNTGELFF	TGCAGCGGTAGGGTGGTGAACACCGGGGAGCTGTTTTTT
TRBV2	NA	TRBJ1-2	NA	CASSVTRGGYTF	TGTGCCAGCAGTGTAACCAGGGGAGGCTACACCTTC
TRBV20-1	NA	TRBJ1-5	NA	CSARVPGADQPQHF	TGCAGTGCTAGAGTTCCGGGGGCGGATCAGCCCCAGCATTTT
TRBV30	TRBD2	TRBJ2-3	NA	CAWKRLAGVIDTQYF	TGTGCCTGGAAGCGACTAGCGGGGGTGATAGATACGCAGTATTTT
TRBV4-1	NA	TRBJ2-5	NA	CASSQDRQTQYF	TGCGCCAGCAGCCAAGATCGGCAGACCCAGTACTTC
TRBV20-1	NA	TRBJ1-4	once	CSATEGLANEKLFF	TGCAGTGCTACAGAGGGCCTTGCTAATGAAAAACTGTTTTTT
TRBV5-1	TRBD1	TRBJ2-7	NA	CASSRGSGGYEQYF	TGCGCCAGCAGCCGCGGGTCAGGGGGCTACGAGCAGTACTTC
TRBV20-1	NA	TRBJ1-1	NA	CSARDAAGERNTEAFF	TGCAGTGCTAGAGATGCGGCAGGGGAGAGAAACACTGAAGCTTTCTTT
TRBV28	NA	TRBJ2-5	NA	CASSPQDVGRETQYF	TGTGCCAGCAGTCCGCAGGACGTGGGGAGAGAGACCCAGTACTTC
TRBV12-3/TRBV12-4	NA	TRBJ2-6	NA	CASSLTDSGANVLTF	TGTGCCAGCAGTTTAACGGATTCTGGGGCCAACGTCCTGACTTTC
TRBV20-1	TRBD1	TRBJ2-7	NA	CSAGPGQGSYEQYF	TGCAGTGCGGGACCGGGACAGGGATCCTACGAGCAGTACTTC
TRBV4-1	NA	TRBJ2-1	NA	CASSPSRLASDVYNEQFF	TGCGCCAGCAGCCCGTCCCGGTTGGCTAGCGACGTCTACAATGAGCAGTTCTTC
TRBV9	TRBD1	TRBJ2-1	NA	CASSVGGDREYNEQFF	TGTGCCAGCAGCGTTGGGGGGGACAGGGAGTACAATGAGCAGTTCTTC
TRBV12-3/TRBV12-4	TRBD2	TRBJ2-3	NA	CASSYLAGGTDTQYF	TGTGCCAGCAGTTACTTGGCGGGGGGGACAGATACGCAGTATTTT
TRBV9	NA	TRBJ2-3	NA	CASSVAQSTDTQYF	TGTGCCAGCAGCGTAGCCCAAAGCACAGATACGCAGTATTTT
TRBV3-1	TRBD2	TRBJ2-3	once	CASSQDYPAGGRDTQYF	TGTGCCAGCAGCCAAGATTATCCAGCGGGGGGGCGAGATACGCAGTATTTT
TRBV18	NA	TRBJ2-5	NA	CASSPSIGGKETQYF	TGTGCCAGCTCACCAAGCATAGGGGGAAAAGAGACCCAGTACTTC
TRBV15	NA	TRBJ2-5	NA	CATSPRSSPTGTQYF	TGTGCCACCAGCCCCCGGTCCTCGCCGACCGGGACCCAGTACTTC
TRBV11-2	NA	TRBJ2-1	NA	CASSFSGLNEQFF	TGTGCCAGCAGCTTCTCCGGCTTGAATGAGCAGTTCTTC
TRBV20-1	NA	TRBJ1-1	NA	CSAREAGTEAFF	TGCAGTGCTAGAGAGGCCGGCACTGAAGCTTTCTTT
TRBV29-1	NA	TRBJ2-6	NA	CSVESGGGANVLTF	TGCAGCGTTGAATCTGGTGGTGGGGCCAACGTCCTGACTTTC
TRBV24-1	NA	TRBJ2-1	once	CATSDGGAYEQFF	TGTGCCACCAGTGATGGCGGGGCATATGAGCAGTTCTTC